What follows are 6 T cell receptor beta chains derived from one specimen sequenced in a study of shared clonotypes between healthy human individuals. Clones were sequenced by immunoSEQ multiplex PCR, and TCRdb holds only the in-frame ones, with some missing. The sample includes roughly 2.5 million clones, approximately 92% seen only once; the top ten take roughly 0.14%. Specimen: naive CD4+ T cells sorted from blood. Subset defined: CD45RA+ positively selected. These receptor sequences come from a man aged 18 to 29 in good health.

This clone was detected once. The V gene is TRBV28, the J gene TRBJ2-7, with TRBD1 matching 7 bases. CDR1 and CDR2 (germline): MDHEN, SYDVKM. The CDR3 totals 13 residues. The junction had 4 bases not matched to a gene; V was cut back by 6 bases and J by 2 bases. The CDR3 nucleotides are TGTGCCAGCAGCTGGGACAGAACCTACGAGCAGTACTTC. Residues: CASSWDRTYEQYF.

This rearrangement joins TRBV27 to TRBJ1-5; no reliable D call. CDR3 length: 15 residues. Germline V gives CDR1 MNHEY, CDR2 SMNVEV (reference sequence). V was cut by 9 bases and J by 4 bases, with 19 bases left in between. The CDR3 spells CASQRRGRSNQPQHF. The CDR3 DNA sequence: TGTGCCAGTCAACGTCGCGGACGGTCAAATCAGCCCCAGCATTTT.

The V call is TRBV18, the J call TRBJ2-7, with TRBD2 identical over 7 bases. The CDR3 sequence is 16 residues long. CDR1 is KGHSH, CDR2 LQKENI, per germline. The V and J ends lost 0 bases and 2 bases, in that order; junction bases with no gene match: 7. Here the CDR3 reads CASSPPGRGTTYEQYF. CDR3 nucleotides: TGTGCCAGCTCACCACCGGGGCGGGGGACCACCTACGAGCAGTACTTC.

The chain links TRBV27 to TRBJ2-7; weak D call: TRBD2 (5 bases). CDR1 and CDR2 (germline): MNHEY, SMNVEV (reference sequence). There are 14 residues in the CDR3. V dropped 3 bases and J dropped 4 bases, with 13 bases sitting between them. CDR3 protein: CASSFGQSGYEQYF. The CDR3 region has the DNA TGTGCCAGCAGTTTTGGTCAGTCGGGATACGAGCAGTACTTC.

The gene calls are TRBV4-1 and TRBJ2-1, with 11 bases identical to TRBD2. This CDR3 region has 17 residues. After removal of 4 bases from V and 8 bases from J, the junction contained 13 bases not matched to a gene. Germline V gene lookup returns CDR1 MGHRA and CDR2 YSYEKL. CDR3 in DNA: TGCGCCAGCAGCCTGAAACTTACTAGCGGGAGTCCGGATGAGCAGTTCTTC. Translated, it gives CASSLKLTSGSPDEQFF.

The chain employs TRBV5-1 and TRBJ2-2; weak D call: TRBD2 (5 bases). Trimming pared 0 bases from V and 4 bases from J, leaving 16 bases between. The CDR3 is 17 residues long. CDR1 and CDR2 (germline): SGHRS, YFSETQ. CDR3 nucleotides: TGCGCCAGCAGCTTGGCCGGAGGCGGCGGAGGCACCGGGGAGCTGTTTTTT. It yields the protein CASSLAGGGGGTGELFF. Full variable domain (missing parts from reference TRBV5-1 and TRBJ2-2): KAGVTQTPRYLIKTRGQQVTLSCSPISGHRSVSWYQQTPGQGLQFLFEYFSETQRNKGNFPGRFSGRQFSNSRSEMNVSTLELGDSALYLCASSLAGGGGGTGELFFGEGSRLTVL.